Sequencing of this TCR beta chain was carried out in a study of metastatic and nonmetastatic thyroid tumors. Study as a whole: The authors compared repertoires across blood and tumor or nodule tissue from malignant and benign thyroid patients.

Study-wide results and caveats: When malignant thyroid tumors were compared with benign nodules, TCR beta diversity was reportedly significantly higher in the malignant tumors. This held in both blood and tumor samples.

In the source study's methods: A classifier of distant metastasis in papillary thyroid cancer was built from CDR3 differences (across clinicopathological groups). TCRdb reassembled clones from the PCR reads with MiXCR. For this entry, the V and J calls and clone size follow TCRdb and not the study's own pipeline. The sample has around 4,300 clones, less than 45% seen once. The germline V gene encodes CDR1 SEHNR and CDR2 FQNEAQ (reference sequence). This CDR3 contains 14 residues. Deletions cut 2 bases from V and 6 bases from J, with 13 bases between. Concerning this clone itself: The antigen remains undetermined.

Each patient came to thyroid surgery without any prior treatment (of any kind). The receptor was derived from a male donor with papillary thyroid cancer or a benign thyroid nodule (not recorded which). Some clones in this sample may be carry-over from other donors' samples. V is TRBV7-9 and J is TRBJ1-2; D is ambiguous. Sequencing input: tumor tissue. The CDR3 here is CASSLTVAEDGYTF. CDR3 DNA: TGTGCCAGCAGCTTAACCGTCGCCGAGGATGGCTACACCTTC.